This is a list of T cell receptor beta chains from one sample in a study of T cells in Graves' hyperthyroidism and ophthalmopathy. TCRdb redid the calling of the multiplex PCR reads with MiXCR, one entry per CDR3 protein. In the table there are a few hundred thousand distinct CDR3 sequences, roughly an eighth of which are singletons. The sequenced sample was blood. The receptor source for this set is a woman aged 18-35 years with Graves' hyperthyroidism. Both conserved end residues are part of each CDR3. The D gene is left open where the match is weak. Clone size is shown for a subset of rows, as once, few, many or a class of expanded clone.

j_call cdr3_length d_call v_call clone_size cdr3_aa cdr3_nt
TRBJ1-1 13 NA TRBV24-1 many CATPGHMNTEAFF TGTGCCACTCCGGGACATATGAACACTGAAGCTTTCTTT
TRBJ2-7 16 TRBD2 TRBV6-1 few CASSKNSGRPYYEQYF TGTGCCAGCAGTAAAAATAGCGGGAGGCCCTACTACGAGCAGTACTTC
TRBJ1-6 14 TRBD1 TRBV11-2 many CASSPGTANSPLHF TGTGCCAGCAGCCCAGGGACAGCTAATTCACCCCTCCACTTT
TRBJ1-3 16 NA TRBV6-2/TRBV6-3 NA CASSYGAGSSGNTIYF TGTGCCAGCAGTTACGGGGCTGGCAGCTCTGGAAACACCATATATTTT
TRBJ1-2 12 NA TRBV30 many CAWSVQAGGYTF TGTGCCTGGAGTGTACAGGCTGGTGGCTACACCTTC
TRBJ1-1 15 TRBD1 TRBV7-8 NA CASSARQGGNTEAFF TGTGCCAGCAGCGCCAGACAGGGGGGGAACACTGAAGCTTTCTTT
TRBJ1-1 16 NA TRBV20-1 many CSARGWSEVMNTEAFF TGCAGTGCTAGAGGCTGGAGCGAAGTGATGAACACTGAAGCTTTCTTT
TRBJ1-5 15 NA TRBV7-2 few CASSTGTRGRQPQHF TGTGCCAGCAGCACCGGGACACGGGGACGACAGCCCCAGCATTTT
TRBJ2-7 12 TRBD1 TRBV29-1 NA CSCRDSSYEQYF TGCAGTTGCCGGGACAGCTCCTACGAGCAGTACTTC
TRBJ1-1 13 NA TRBV6-1 NA CASSELGLTEAFF TGTGCCAGCAGTGAATTGGGACTTACTGAAGCTTTCTTT
TRBJ2-1 15 TRBD1 TRBV6-5 many CASSYSGDRNNEQFF TGTGCCAGCAGTTACTCAGGGGACAGAAACAATGAGCAGTTCTTC
TRBJ2-1 15 TRBD2 TRBV9 few CASSVGTSGTQQQFF TGTGCCAGCAGCGTTGGGACTAGCGGGACTCAACAGCAGTTCTTC
TRBJ1-4 12 NA TRBV29-1 NA CSVLSGGEKLFF TGCAGCGTTCTTTCAGGAGGGGAAAAACTGTTTTTT
TRBJ2-7 13 NA TRBV4-1 NA CASSQTFFYEQYF TGCGCCAGCAGCCAAACCTTTTTCTACGAGCAGTACTTC
TRBJ1-4 11 TRBD1 TRBV3-1 many CASGRQGKLFF TGTGCCAGCGGCCGACAGGGAAAACTGTTTTTT
TRBJ1-2 15 NA TRBV12-5 once CASGLSQQANYGYTF TGTGCTAGTGGTCTGTCCCAACAGGCTAACTATGGCTACACCTTC
TRBJ1-3 16 NA TRBV7-2 NA CASSFGHPSSGNTIYF TGTGCCAGCAGCTTTGGGCATCCGAGCTCTGGAAACACCATATATTTT
TRBJ2-3 17 TRBD2 TRBV4-2 few CASSQMRTSGSTDTQYF TGTGCCAGCAGCCAAATGCGGACTAGCGGGAGCACAGATACGCAGTATTTT
TRBJ1-2 15 TRBD1 TRBV25-1 NA CASSGSTGGFGGYTF TGTGCCAGCAGTGGTTCGACAGGGGGCTTCGGGGGCTACACCTTC
TRBJ1-4 14 NA TRBV5-8 many CASSFDRFGEKLFF TGTGCCAGCAGCTTTGACAGGTTCGGTGAAAAACTGTTTTTT
TRBJ1-2 14 NA TRBV7-2 few CASSFRDYSYGYTF TGTGCCAGCAGCTTTAGGGACTATAGTTATGGCTACACCTTC
TRBJ1-1 12 NA TRBV24-1 many CAIAGRNTEAFF TGTGCCATCGCGGGTCGGAACACTGAAGCTTTCTTT
TRBJ1-2 12 NA TRBV28 NA CASQVGAYGYTF TGTGCCAGCCAGGTGGGGGCCTATGGCTACACCTTC
TRBJ1-1 12 NA TRBV6-1 few CASSSPGMAAFF TGTGCCAGCAGTTCCCCGGGAATGGCCGCTTTCTTT
TRBJ1-1 13 NA TRBV7-9 NA CASIPGWDTEAFF TGTGCCAGCATTCCGGGTTGGGACACTGAAGCTTTCTTT
TRBJ1-2 14 TRBD1 TRBV6-1 many CASSRDRAFYGYTF TGTGCCAGCAGCCGGGACAGGGCCTTCTATGGCTACACCTTC
TRBJ2-1 13 TRBD2 TRBV28 few CASSYGGGNEQFF TGTGCCAGCTCTTACGGGGGGGGGAATGAGCAGTTCTTC
TRBJ2-2 15 TRBD1 TRBV7-3 few CASSVSGQATGELFF TGTGCCAGCAGCGTTTCGGGACAGGCCACCGGGGAGCTGTTTTTT
TRBJ2-1 16 TRBD1 TRBV2 many CASSEALGTGVHEQFF TGTGCCAGCAGTGAAGCTCTGGGGACAGGGGTTCATGAGCAGTTCTTC
TRBJ2-7 14 NA TRBV27 few CASSIRDGSYEQYF TGTGCCAGTAGTATCCGGGACGGCTCCTACGAGCAGTACTTC
TRBJ2-1 16 NA TRBV15 NA CATSRGGGRAYNEQFF TGTGCCACCAGCAGAGGTGGGGGGAGAGCCTACAATGAGCAGTTCTTC
TRBJ1-1 15 NA TRBV19 NA CASSPSTGMNTEAFF TGTGCCAGTAGTCCCTCGACGGGAATGAACACTGAAGCTTTCTTT
TRBJ1-1 15 NA TRBV18 NA CASSRETPGVPEAFF TGTGCCAGCTCACGAGAAACTCCCGGGGTCCCTGAAGCTTTCTTT
TRBJ2-3 14 NA TRBV12-3/TRBV12-4 many CASTRQLSTDTQYF TGTGCCAGCACCCGACAGTTATCCACAGATACGCAGTATTTT
TRBJ2-1 17 TRBD2 TRBV20-1 NA CSAREVASGRASYEQFF TGCAGTGCTAGAGAGGTGGCTAGCGGGAGGGCCTCCTACGAGCAGTTCTTC
TRBJ2-7 16 NA TRBV28 many CASIPLIGVDEEEQYF TGTGCCAGCATTCCCTTGATCGGAGTTGACGAGGAGGAGCAGTACTTC
TRBJ1-1 13 NA TRBV2 NA CASSVLGAAEAFF TGTGCCAGCAGTGTTCTCGGGGCCGCTGAAGCTTTCTTT
TRBJ2-6 14 NA TRBV12-3/TRBV12-4 many CASSFETGANVLTF TGTGCCAGCAGTTTTGAAACTGGGGCCAACGTCCTGACTTTC
TRBJ1-1 16 TRBD1 TRBV20-1 many CSARDGTDYMNTEAFF TGCAGTGCTAGAGACGGGACAGATTACATGAACACTGAAGCTTTCTTT